Following are 3 T cell receptor beta chains from one sample sequenced in a study of blood T cell repertoires in COVID-19. Clones were sequenced by immunoSEQ multiplex PCR, and TCRdb holds only the in-frame ones, with some missing. The repertoire holds around 150,000 clones, with about four fifths as singletons. The sample was PBMCs or T cells enriched from blood (not recorded which). The source is a woman aged 55 to 70 who had recovered from COVID-19.

V and J are TRBV3-1 (or the pseudogene TRBV3-2) and TRBJ2-3; 8 nucleotides agree with TRBD2. Germline CDR1 and CDR2: LGHDT and YNNKEL (reference sequence). After removal of 6 bases from V and 6 bases from J, the junction contained 8 bases not matched to a gene. The CDR3 runs 14 residues. CDR3 nucleotides: TGTGCCAGCAGGGGGAGACTAGCGTCGGATACGCAGTATTTT. Its protein is CASRGRLASDTQYF.

The V call is TRBV15, the J call TRBJ2-3, with 10 bases lining up with TRBD1. The CDR3 runs to 14 residues. CDR1 LNHNV and CDR2 YYDKDF come from the germline V gene (reference sequence). Trimming took 6 bases from V and 6 from J; bases not matched to a gene: 6. This chain's CDR3 is CATRRDRGWDTQYF. The DNA for the CDR3 is TGTGCCACCAGACGGGACAGGGGATGGGATACGCAGTATTTT.

This rearrangement joins TRBV30 to TRBJ2-2; possibly TRBD2 for D (6 bases). V gave up 1 base and J gave up 6 bases, with 12 bases separating them. Germline CDR1 is GTSNPN and CDR2 is SVGIG (reference sequence). CDR3 length: 14 amino acids. The CDR3 DNA reads as TGTGCCTGGAGTGACCCGGGGGTGTCCGGGGAGCTGTTTTTT. Protein: CAWSDPGVSGELFF. Supplemented by reference TRBV30 and TRBJ2-2, the full variable domain reads SQTIHQWPATLVQPVGSPLSLECTVEGTSNPNLYWYRQAAGRGLQLLFYSVGIGQISSEVPQNLSASRPQDRQFILSSKKLLLSDSGFYLCAWSDPGVSGELFFGEGSRLTVL.